These 28 T cell receptor beta chains share one sample of origin, sequenced in a study of spatial heterogeneity in lung cancer. The time point denotes: blood at routine non-recurrence follow-up after resection. TCRdb re-analysed the 5' RACE reads in MiXCR, keeping a single row per CDR3 protein. The data show roughly 18,000 distinct CDR3 sequences, approximately 8.5% seen once. The starting material was PBMCs, obtained at follow-up. Every receptor here comes from a male donor with early-stage non-small cell lung cancer.

The genes are TRBV11-2 and TRBJ2-5; 8 nucleotides match TRBD2. J gave up 5 bases and V 2 bases, and 4 bases lay outside the gene matches. CDR3 length: 14 amino acids. Germline CDR1 reads SGHAT; CDR2 reads FQNNGV. CDR3 residues: CASSLTGGTETQYF. The DNA of the CDR3 is TGTGCCAGCAGCTTAACGGGGGGGACCGAGACCCAGTACTTC.

In its sample, this clonotype was seen many times. This chain links TRBV6-2 or TRBV6-3 with TRBJ1-5; a weak D match, TRBD1 (5 bases). V dropped 1 base and J dropped 2 bases, with 9 bases sitting between them. The CDR3 runs 15 residues. CDR1 is MNHEY, CDR2 SVGEGT, per germline. The CDR3 loop is CASSYFGQGNQPQHF. The CDR3 bases are TGTGCCAGCAGTTACTTCGGACAAGGCAATCAGCCCCAGCATTTT.

The chain is built from TRBV19 and TRBJ2-3; 8 positions match TRBD2. Germline V gene data show CDR1 as LNHDA and CDR2 as SQIVND (reference sequence). V gave up 6 bases and J gave up 5 bases; unmatched junction bases: 7. This CDR3 is built from 14 residues. The CDR3 coding sequence is TGTGCCAGTAGAGAAAGCGGGAGAGGAGATACGCAGTATTTT. Translating gives CASRESGRGDTQYF. The complete variable domain, with remaining parts taken from reference TRBV19 and TRBJ2-3, reads DGGITQSPKYLFRKEGQNVTLSCEQNLNHDAMYWYRQDPGQGLRLIYYSQIVNDFQKGDIAEGYSVSREKKESFPLTVTSAQKNPTAFYLCASRESGRGDTQYFGPGTRLTVL.

This clonotype appeared a few times. CDR3 in amino acids: CASSDGTGGTDTQYF. CDR3 sequence (DNA): TGTGCCAGCAGCGACGGGACAGGGGGGACAGATACGCAGTATTTT. The gene calls are TRBV6-4 and TRBJ2-3, with TRBD1 identical over 11 bases. With V trimmed by 6 bases and J by 3 bases, 5 bases remained unmatched. CDR3 length: 15 amino acids. Germline CDR1 and CDR2: MRHNA and SNTAGT.

This clonotype appeared many times. J is TRBJ2-1 and V is TRBV4-3, with D unclear. Germline V CDR1 and CDR2: LGHNA, YSLEER. The V end was cut by 0 bases, the J end by 3 bases, with 6 bases between. This CDR3 comprises 14 residues. The CDR3 here is CASSQEGSYNEQFF. Here the CDR3 DNA reads TGCGCCAGCAGCCAAGAGGGCAGCTACAATGAGCAGTTCTTC.

This clonotype was counted between two and nine times. The rearrangement links TRBV19 to TRBJ1-5, with D uncertain. Per germline, CDR1 LNHDA and CDR2 SQIVND (reference sequence). The V end lost 7 bases, the J end lost 3 bases, and 7 bases lay between the germline ends. The CDR3 has 12 amino acids. The CDR3 protein is CASNDANQPQHF. The CDR3 DNA reads as TGTGCCAGTAACGACGCCAATCAGCCCCAGCATTTT.

This clonotype was seen repeatedly, ten times or more. The V and J genes are TRBV7-9 and TRBJ1-1; possibly TRBD1 for D (6 bases). CDR1 and CDR2 from the germline V gene are SEHNR and FQNEAQ (reference sequence). This CDR3 comprises 14 residues. V was clipped by 4 bases and J by 4 bases, with 13 bases between them. The CDR3 loop reads CASSSTGQITEAFF. As DNA, the CDR3 is TGTGCCAGCAGCTCGACAGGTCAGATCACTGAAGCTTTCTTT.

In its sample, this clonotype was seen many times. V gene TRBV12-2 combines with J gene TRBJ2-1. TRBV12-2 is noted as a pseudogene. The CDR3 extends over 13 amino acids. The chain's CDR3 is CASRLTPLPKQFF. The CDR3 DNA sequence: TGTGCAAGTCGCTTAACTCCTTTACCGAAGCAGTTCTTC.

The chain employs TRBV7-2 and TRBJ2-5; D possibly corresponds to TRBD1 (5 bases). The germline gives CDR1 SGHTA, CDR2 FQGNSA. Trimming left V 1 base short and J 6 bases short, with 15 bases between. This CDR3 is built from 15 residues. The CDR3 DNA reads TGTGCCAGCAGCTTAGTGGCAGGGATAAGCCAGACCCAGTACTTC. Residues: CASSLVAGISQTQYF.

At least ten counts were recorded for this clonotype. The chain joins TRBV7-7 to TRBJ2-5; TRBD2 matches 8 bases. CDR3 length: 14 amino acids. Germline V gene lookup returns CDR1 SSHAT and CDR2 FNYEAQ (reference sequence). J was trimmed by 1 base and V by 5 bases; bases with no gene match: 3. The CDR3 DNA sequence: TGTGCCAGCAGCCGGGGGGGGATCCAAGAGACCCAGTACTTC. Amino acid sequence: CASSRGGIQETQYF.

This chain links TRBV3-1 with TRBJ1-2, with D possibly matching TRBD1 (5 bases). Trimming took 0 bases from V and 8 from J, leaving 13 bases between them. The CDR3 is made up of 14 amino acids. Per the germline V gene, CDR1 is LGHDT and CDR2 is YNNKEL (reference sequence). CDR3 sequence: CASSQDPAGRGYTF. CDR3 nucleotides: TGTGCCAGCAGCCAAGATCCGGCAGGGAGAGGCTACACCTTC.

This clonotype was seen only a few times. V and J are TRBV6-2 or TRBV6-3 and TRBJ2-3; TRBD2 agrees at 10 bases. The CDR3 has 15 residues. Germline trimming cut 6 bases from V and 5 bases from J; bases unmatched to any gene: 8. Germline V gene data show CDR1 as MNHEY and CDR2 as SVGEGT. The CDR3 coding sequence is TGTGCCAGCAGAAATAGCGGGAGGAATGGAGATACGCAGTATTTT. Translation: CASRNSGRNGDTQYF.

This clonotype is medium-sized (0.01 to 0.1%) in the sample. The genes are TRBV20-1 and TRBJ2-1; possible D gene TRBD1, 5 bases. Germline V gene lookup returns CDR1 DFQATT and CDR2 SNEGSKA (reference sequence). The length of the CDR3 is 14 residues. V lost 5 bases, J lost 2 bases, and 13 bases lay in between. In DNA form, the CDR3 reads TGCAGTGCTGGACACAACACCGCCTACAATGAGCAGTTCTTC. Amino acids: CSAGHNTAYNEQFF.

This clonotype showed up just a few times. This rearrangement joins TRBV7-2 to TRBJ2-7, with TRBD1 identical over 7 bases. Trimming at V came to 3 bases and at J to 3 bases, leaving 5 bases not matched to a gene. Germline V gene data show CDR1 as SGHTA and CDR2 as FQGNSA. The CDR3 runs to 14 residues. The CDR3 here is CASSLSGTDYEQYF. As DNA, the CDR3 is TGTGCCAGCAGCTTGTCCGGGACAGACTACGAGCAGTACTTC.

This clonotype has just a few counts. The chain links TRBV24-1 to TRBJ1-5; 8 nucleotides align to TRBD1. The CDR3 runs 18 residues. With V trimmed by 4 bases and J by 4 bases, 14 bases remained unmatched. Germline CDR1 KGHDR, CDR2 SFDVKD. Written as DNA, the CDR3 is TGTGCCACCAGTGACCCAGGACAGGGTGCCGTGGGTAATCAGCCCCAGCATTTT. Amino acids: CATSDPGQGAVGNQPQHF.

The chain has TRBV4-1 and TRBJ2-7; the D is unclear. V lost 3 bases, J lost 3 bases, and 9 bases lay in between. Germline V gives CDR1 MGHRA, CDR2 YSYEKL. There are 13 residues in the CDR3. The CDR3 loop is CASSQPGVYEQYF. The DNA for the CDR3 is TGCGCCAGCAGCCAGCCCGGCGTCTACGAGCAGTACTTC.

At least ten counts were recorded for this clonotype. V and J are TRBV7-8 and TRBJ1-5, with unresolved D. This CDR3 has 17 amino acids. Germline assignment: CDR1 SGHVS and CDR2 FQNEAQ. Trimming shortened V by 1 base and J by 7 bases, and 20 bases separated the two germline ends. This CDR3 reads CASSLVLGTPFGQPQHF. The CDR3 nucleotides are TGTGCCAGCAGCTTAGTTTTGGGCACACCCTTTGGCCAGCCCCAGCATTTT.

This clonotype appeared a few times. This sequence joins TRBV7-2 and TRBJ2-7; 9 bases align to TRBD1. The V gene's germline CDR1 is SGHTA and CDR2 FQGNSA. V lost 5 bases to trimming and J lost 6 bases; unmatched junction nucleotides: 8. The CDR3 sequence is 14 residues long. CDR3 in DNA: TGTGCCAGCAGCCCGGGGACAGGGTCCGGCGAGCAGTACTTC. As protein: CASSPGTGSGEQYF.

This clonotype was seen ten or more times. This chain links TRBV7-9 with TRBJ1-2, with D maybe TRBD1 (6 bases). V was shortened by 1 base and J by 8 bases, with 8 bases between the two germline ends. The CDR3 spans 12 residues. CDR1 is SEHNR and CDR2 is FQNEAQ in the germline V gene (reference sequence). This chain's CDR3 is CASSLGQGGYTF. CDR3 bases: TGTGCCAGCAGCTTAGGTCAGGGGGGCTACACCTTC.

This clonotype was seen a few times. The rearrangement joins TRBV27 to TRBJ2-7; tentative D call: TRBD1 (6 bases). The CDR3 loop spans 15 amino acids. V lost 5 bases and J 6 bases, leaving 20 bases between the germline ends. Germline V gene lookup returns CDR1 MNHEY and CDR2 SMNVEV (reference sequence). CDR3: CASSPPDSPTGEQYF. The CDR3 DNA reads TGTGCCAGCAGTCCCCCGGACAGTCCGACTGGCGAGCAGTACTTC.

This clonotype was recorded many times. CDR3: CASSPGLSGNTGELFF. DNA of the CDR3: TGTGCCAGCAGCCCTGGGTTATCGGGAAACACCGGGGAGCTGTTTTTT. This chain connects TRBV11-2 to TRBJ2-2, with D possibly TRBD2 on 5 matching bases. Germline V gene lookup returns CDR1 SGHAT and CDR2 FQNNGV. V lost 5 bases and J 2 bases, leaving 15 bases between the germline ends. This CDR3 comprises 16 residues.

This clonotype occurred once. The V call is TRBV5-1, the J call TRBJ2-1, with 8 bases matching TRBD2. The CDR3 sequence is 18 residues long. With V trimmed by 0 bases and J by 6 bases, 14 bases remained unmatched. Germline CDR1 is SGHRS and CDR2 is YFSETQ. CDR3 region: CASSLDGRVSGRTNEQFF. In DNA form, the CDR3 reads TGCGCCAGCAGCTTGGATGGGAGGGTAAGCGGGAGAACCAATGAGCAGTTCTTC.

The chain recombines TRBV7-2 with TRBJ2-7; a possible D gene is TRBD1 (6 bases). The CDR3 contains 14 residues. Germline V gives CDR1 SGHTA, CDR2 FQGNSA. Trimming stripped 5 bases from V and 2 bases from J, with 13 bases between. CDR3 region: CASSRVQGTYEQYF. CDR3 coding DNA: TGTGCCAGCAGCCGGGTGCAGGGGACCTACGAGCAGTACTTC.

This clonotype was seen at least ten times. The J gene is TRBJ1-3, the V gene TRBV7-2; D possibly corresponds to TRBD1 (6 bases). V was trimmed by 6 bases and J by 0 bases, leaving 18 bases between them. The CDR3 is 17 amino acids. Looked up from germline, CDR1 is SGHTA and CDR2 is FQGNSA. The CDR3 reads CASSRQDAYFSGNTIYF. The CDR3 DNA follows: TGTGCCAGCAGTCGACAGGACGCGTATTTCTCTGGAAACACCATATATTTT.

Only a few counts were recorded for this clonotype. The genes are TRBV7-9 and TRBJ2-7; 8 bases match TRBD1. V shed 5 bases and J 2 bases; nucleotides not matched to a gene: 8. This CDR3 spans 15 amino acids. Per germline, CDR1 SEHNR and CDR2 FQNEAQ (reference sequence). The CDR3 DNA sequence: TGTGCCAGCAGCGCCACCGGGACAGGACCCTACGAGCAGTACTTC. It codes for CASSATGTGPYEQYF.

This clonotype was picked up a small number of times. The chain has TRBV6-6 and TRBJ2-1; 8 bases are shared with TRBD2. V dropped 5 bases and J dropped 7; count of bases not matched to a gene: 7. CDR3 length: 14 residues. CDR1 and CDR2 (germline): MNHNY, SVGAGI (reference sequence). The CDR3 loop reads CASSHREGPNEQFF. In DNA form, the CDR3 reads TGTGCCAGCAGTCACCGGGAGGGCCCGAATGAGCAGTTCTTC.

This clonotype is termed medium-sized (0.01 to 0.1%). CDR3 loop: CASTNEASAVGQPQHF. The CDR3 bases are TGTGCCAGCACCAACGAAGCCTCGGCCGTCGGTCAGCCCCAGCATTTT. The chain uses TRBV28 and TRBJ1-5; D unclear. Trimming left V 7 bases short and J 6 bases short, with 22 bases between. The CDR3 covers 16 residues. CDR1 and CDR2 (germline): MDHEN, SYDVKM.

This clonotype is termed medium-sized. V is TRBV7-9 and J is TRBJ1-2, with D unresolved. CDR1 and CDR2 (germline): SEHNR, FQNEAQ (reference sequence). Trimming cost V 5 bases and J 4 bases, with 14 bases left between them. The CDR3 is 14 residues long. CDR3 residues: CASSPRTETYGYTF. CDR3 nucleotide sequence: TGTGCCAGCAGCCCACGGACGGAAACCTATGGCTACACCTTC. Complete variable domain (other parts from reference TRBV7-9 and TRBJ1-2): DTGVSQNPRHKITKRGQNVTFRCDPISEHNRLYWYRQTLGQGPEFLTYFQNEAQLEKSRLLSDRFSAERPKGSFSTLEIQRTEQGDSAMYLCASSPRTETYGYTFGSGTRLTVV.